These T cell receptor beta chains were read from a single sample in a study of T cell repertoires in cytomegalovirus infection. TCRdb called the reads again in MiXCR, with one record for every CDR3 protein. The data hold hundreds of thousands of distinct CDR3 sequences, with roughly 24% observed a single time. Material: CD8+ T cells from PBMCs. All receptors come from a human donor in good health (CMV status not recorded). Some clones in this sample may be carry-over from other donors' samples. Each CDR3 is given without its conserved first and last residue. A D gene is named only where the DNA matches it firmly.

CDR3: ASSSSSGASEQY
J: TRBJ2-7
V: TRBV19
D: NA

CDR3: SGAGSSYNEQF
J: TRBJ2-1
V: TRBV29-1
D: TRBD2

CDR3: ASSQTTGTGGEDEQF
J: TRBJ2-1
V: TRBV4-2
D: TRBD1

CDR3: ASSLPPGQGAYETQY
J: TRBJ2-5
V: TRBV5-6
D: TRBD1

CDR3: ASSPWDTHTDTQY
J: TRBJ2-3
V: TRBV7-2
D: NA

CDR3: ANSQAAGEQY
J: TRBJ2-7
V: TRBV28
D: NA

CDR3: ASTQGRVDEQF
J: TRBJ2-1
V: TRBV7-4
D: NA

CDR3: ASSPILAGAYNEQF
J: TRBJ2-1
V: TRBV12-3/TRBV12-4
D: TRBD2

CDR3: ASRGGAGFTDTQY
J: TRBJ2-3
V: TRBV6-5
D: NA

CDR3: ASSSDRQRYEQY
J: TRBJ2-7
V: TRBV7-2
D: NA

CDR3: ASSLGTVYGYT
J: TRBJ1-2
V: TRBV7-9
D: NA

CDR3: ASSQYSATRYYEQY
J: TRBJ2-7
V: TRBV14
D: NA

CDR3: ASSLTIGTSRGTEAF
J: TRBJ1-1
V: TRBV7-9
D: NA

CDR3: ASTYRGPEGTDTQY
J: TRBJ2-3
V: TRBV19
D: NA

CDR3: ASSPDRVGDGYT
J: TRBJ1-2
V: TRBV12-3/TRBV12-4
D: TRBD1

CDR3: ASSLSRTAFARDIQY
J: TRBJ2-4
V: TRBV27
D: NA

CDR3: ASSSRGPYKFSPLH
J: TRBJ1-6
V: TRBV28
D: NA

CDR3: ASSQDFQGVYSGELF
J: TRBJ2-2
V: TRBV14
D: TRBD1